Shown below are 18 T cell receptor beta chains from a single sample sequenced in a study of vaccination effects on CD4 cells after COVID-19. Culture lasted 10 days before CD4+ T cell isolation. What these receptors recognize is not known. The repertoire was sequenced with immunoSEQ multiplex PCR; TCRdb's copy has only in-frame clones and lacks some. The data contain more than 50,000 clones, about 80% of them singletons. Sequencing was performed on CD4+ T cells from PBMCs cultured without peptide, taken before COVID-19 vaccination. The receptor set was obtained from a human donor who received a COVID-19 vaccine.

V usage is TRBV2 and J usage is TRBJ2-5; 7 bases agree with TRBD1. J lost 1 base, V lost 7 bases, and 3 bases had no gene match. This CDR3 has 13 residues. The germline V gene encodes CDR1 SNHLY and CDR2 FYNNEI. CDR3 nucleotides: TGTGCCAGCAAACGGGACAGCCAAGAGACCCAGTACTTC. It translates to CASKRDSQETQYF.

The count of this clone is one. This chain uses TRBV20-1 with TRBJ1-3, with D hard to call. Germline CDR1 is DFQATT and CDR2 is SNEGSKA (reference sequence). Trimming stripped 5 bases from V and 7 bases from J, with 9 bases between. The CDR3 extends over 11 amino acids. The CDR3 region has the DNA TGCAGTGCTGATATCGGGAACACCATATATTTT. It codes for CSADIGNTIYF.

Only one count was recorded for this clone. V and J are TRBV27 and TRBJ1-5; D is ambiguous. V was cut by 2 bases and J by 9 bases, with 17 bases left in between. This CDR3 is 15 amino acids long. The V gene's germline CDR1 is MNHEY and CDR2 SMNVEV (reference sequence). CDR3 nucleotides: TGTGCCAGCAGTTTAAAGCCCCCCACGGGTTTGCCCCAGCATTTT. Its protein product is CASSLKPPTGLPQHF.

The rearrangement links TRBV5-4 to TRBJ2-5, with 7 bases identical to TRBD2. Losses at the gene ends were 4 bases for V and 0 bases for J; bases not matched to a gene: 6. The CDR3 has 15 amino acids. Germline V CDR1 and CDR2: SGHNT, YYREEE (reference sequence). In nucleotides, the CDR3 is TGTGCCAGCAGCGACCGGCGGGGGAACCAAGAGACCCAGTACTTC. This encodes CASSDRRGNQETQYF.

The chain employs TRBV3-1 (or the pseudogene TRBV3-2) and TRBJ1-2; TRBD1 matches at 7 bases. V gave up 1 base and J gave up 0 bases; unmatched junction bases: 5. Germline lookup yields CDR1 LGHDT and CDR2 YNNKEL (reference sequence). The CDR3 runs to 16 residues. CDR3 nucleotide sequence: TGTGCCAGCAGCCAAGCCGGGACAGACCCTAACTATGGCTACACCTTC. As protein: CASSQAGTDPNYGYTF.

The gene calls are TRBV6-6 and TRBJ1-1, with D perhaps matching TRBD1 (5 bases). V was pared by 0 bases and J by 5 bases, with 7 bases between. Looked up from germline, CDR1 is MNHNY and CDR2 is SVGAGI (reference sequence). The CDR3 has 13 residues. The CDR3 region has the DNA TGTGCCAGCAGTTACTCCGGGGGAACTGAAGCTTTCTTT. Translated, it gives CASSYSGGTEAFF.

CDR3 residues: CAWKNQGASEQYV. CDR3 DNA: TGTGCCTGGAAAAATCAGGGGGCCTCCGAGCAGTACGTC. V gene TRBV30 combines with J gene TRBJ2-7, with 8 bases fitting TRBD1. The CDR3 runs 13 residues. V shed 4 bases and J 6 bases; nucleotides not matched to a gene: 8. Germline V gives CDR1 GTSNPN, CDR2 SVGIG (reference sequence).

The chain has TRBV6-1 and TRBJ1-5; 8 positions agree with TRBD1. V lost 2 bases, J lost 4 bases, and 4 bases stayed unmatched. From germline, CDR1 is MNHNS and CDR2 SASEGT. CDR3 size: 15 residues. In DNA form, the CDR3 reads TGTGCCAGCAGTGAAACTCACAGGGGGAATCAGCCCCAGCATTTT. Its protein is CASSETHRGNQPQHF.

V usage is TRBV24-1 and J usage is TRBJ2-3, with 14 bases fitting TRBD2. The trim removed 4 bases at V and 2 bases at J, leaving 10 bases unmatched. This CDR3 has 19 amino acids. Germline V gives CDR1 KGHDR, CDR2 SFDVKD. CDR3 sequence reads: CATSDPGLAGDLPTDTQYF. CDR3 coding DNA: TGTGCCACCAGTGACCCGGGACTAGCGGGGGACCTCCCCACAGATACGCAGTATTTT.

The CDR3 DNA is TGTGCCAGCAGCCCACTTAATGCGGGGACTGAAGCTTTCTTT. It codes for CASSPLNAGTEAFF. The chain links TRBV7-3 to TRBJ1-1; the D is unclear. The CDR3 extends over 14 amino acids. The germline CDR1 and CDR2 sequences are SGHTA and FQGTGA. Trimming cost V 5 bases and J 5 bases, with 15 bases left between them.

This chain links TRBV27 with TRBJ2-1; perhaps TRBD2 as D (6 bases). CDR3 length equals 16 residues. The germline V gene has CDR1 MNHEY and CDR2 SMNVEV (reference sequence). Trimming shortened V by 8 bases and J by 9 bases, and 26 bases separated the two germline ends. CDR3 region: CASYSIRDSKSGEQFF. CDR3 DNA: TGTGCCAGCTATTCTATCCGGGACTCAAAGTCGGGTGAGCAGTTCTTC.

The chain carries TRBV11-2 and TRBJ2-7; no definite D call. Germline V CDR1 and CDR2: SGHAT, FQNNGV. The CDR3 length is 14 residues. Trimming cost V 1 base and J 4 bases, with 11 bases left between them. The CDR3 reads CASSLGPSLYEQYV. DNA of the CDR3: TGTGCCAGCAGCTTAGGGCCTTCCTTATACGAGCAGTACGTC.

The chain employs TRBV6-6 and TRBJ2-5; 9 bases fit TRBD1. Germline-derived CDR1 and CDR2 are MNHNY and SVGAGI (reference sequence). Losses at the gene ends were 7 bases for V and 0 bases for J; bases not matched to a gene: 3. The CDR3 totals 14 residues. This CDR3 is CASNDRGYQETQYF. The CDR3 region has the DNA TGTGCCAGCAACGACAGGGGGTACCAAGAGACCCAGTACTTC.

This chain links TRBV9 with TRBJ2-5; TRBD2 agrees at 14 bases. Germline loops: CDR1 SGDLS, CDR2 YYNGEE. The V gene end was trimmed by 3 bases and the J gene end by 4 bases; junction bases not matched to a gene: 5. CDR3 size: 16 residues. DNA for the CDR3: TGTGCCAGCAGCGCCCGGACTAGCGGGGGGAGAGAGACCCAGTACTTC. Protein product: CASSARTSGGRETQYF.

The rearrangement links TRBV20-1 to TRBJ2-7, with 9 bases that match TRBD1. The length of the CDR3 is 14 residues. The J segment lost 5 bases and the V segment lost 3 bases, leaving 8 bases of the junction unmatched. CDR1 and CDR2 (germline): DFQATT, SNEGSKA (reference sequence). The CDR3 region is CSASFPGTGNEQYV. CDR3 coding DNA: TGCAGTGCTAGTTTCCCCGGGACAGGGAACGAGCAGTACGTC.

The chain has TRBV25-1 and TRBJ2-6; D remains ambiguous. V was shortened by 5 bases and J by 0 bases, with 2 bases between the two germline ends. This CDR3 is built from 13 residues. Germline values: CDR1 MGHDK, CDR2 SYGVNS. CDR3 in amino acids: CASSNSGANVLTF. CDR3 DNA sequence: TGTGCCAGCAGTAACTCTGGGGCCAACGTCCTGACTTTC.

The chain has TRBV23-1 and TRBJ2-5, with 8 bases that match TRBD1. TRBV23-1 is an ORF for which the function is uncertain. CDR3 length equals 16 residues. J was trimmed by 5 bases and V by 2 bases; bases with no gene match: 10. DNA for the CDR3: TGCGCCAGCAGTCAAGTCCCAGGGGGCTCGGGGGAGACCCAGTACTTC. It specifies CASSQVPGGSGETQYF.

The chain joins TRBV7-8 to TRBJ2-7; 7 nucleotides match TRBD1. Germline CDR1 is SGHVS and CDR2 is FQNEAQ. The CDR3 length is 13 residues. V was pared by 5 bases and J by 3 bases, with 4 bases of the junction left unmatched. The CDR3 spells CASSRDRLYEQYV. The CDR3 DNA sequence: TGTGCCAGCAGCCGGGACAGACTCTACGAGCAGTACGTC.